A single sample is the source of the 5 T cell receptor beta chains below, sequenced in a study of blood T cell repertoires in COVID-19. Clones were read by immunoSEQ multiplex PCR, and TCRdb kept only the in-frame ones, dropping some. The profile shows over 150,000 clones, 70% to 85% of them singletons. The specimen sequenced was peripheral blood. Receptors originate from a human donor with acute or convalescent COVID-19. The donor label of this sample is uncertain.

This chain links TRBV24-1 with TRBJ2-2; 15 positions agree with TRBD2. The trim removed 3 bases at V and 6 bases at J, leaving 1 base unmatched. The CDR3 is 16 residues long. Germline V lookup: CDR1 KGHDR, CDR2 SFDVKD. CDR3 loop: CATSDRTSGRAGELFF. Here the CDR3 DNA reads TGTGCCACCAGTGATAGGACTAGCGGGAGGGCCGGGGAGCTGTTTTTT.

This rearrangement joins TRBV7-2 to TRBJ2-7; 7 nucleotides agree with TRBD2. CDR1 and CDR2 (germline): SGHTA, FQGNSA. The CDR3 consists of 14 residues. The V gene end was trimmed by 5 bases and the J gene end by 2 bases; junction bases not matched to a gene: 6. Here the CDR3 DNA reads TGTGCCAGCAGCCCCGGGGGGAGGACCTACGAGCAGTACTTC. It specifies CASSPGGRTYEQYF.

The chain has TRBV7-8 and TRBJ1-5; 9 positions match TRBD1. The CDR3 totals 16 residues. V trimming: 5 bases; J trimming: 1 base; junction bases outside the gene matches: 6. Germline V CDR1 and CDR2: SGHVS, FQNEAQ. The chain's CDR3 is CASSRDRAGSNQPQHF. CDR3 bases: TGTGCCAGCAGCAGGGACAGGGCTGGGAGCAATCAGCCCCAGCATTTT.

In this sample, this clone turned up once. This chain links TRBV5-5 with TRBJ2-2; TRBD2 matches 7 bases. The CDR3 runs 13 residues. Germline V gene data show CDR1 as SGHKS and CDR2 as YYEKEE (reference sequence). CDR3 amino acids: CASGLGDTGELFF. In nucleotides, the CDR3 is TGTGCGTCCGGACTAGGGGATACCGGGGAGCTGTTTTTT.

The gene calls are TRBV19 and TRBJ2-3; the match to TRBD1 covers 9 bases. The CDR3 loop spans 15 amino acids. The ends lost 4 bases at V and 2 bases at J; junction bases unmatched: 4. CDR1 and CDR2 from the germline V gene are LNHDA and SQIVND (reference sequence). In DNA form, the CDR3 reads TGTGCCAGTAGTAGGGGGACAGGGAACACAGATACGCAGTATTTT. Its protein is CASSRGTGNTDTQYF.